The T cell receptor (beta chain) under discussion was sequenced for a study of control samples from healthy donors and cancer patients. Clones were sequenced by immunoSEQ multiplex PCR, and TCRdb holds only the in-frame ones, with some missing. The top ten clones hold around 15% of a sample with under 200,000 clones, around 94% of them seen once. Trimming left V 0 bases short and J 8 bases short, with 14 bases between. CDR1 is SGHRS, CDR2 YFSETQ, per germline. CDR3 length equals 14 residues. What was sequenced was PBMCs. The genes are TRBV5-1 and TRBJ1-2; TRBD1 might be the D (6 bases). This TCR was sampled from a man aged 60 to 69 with colorectal cancer. The CDR3 is CASSLARGQGGYTF. DNA of the CDR3: TGCGCCAGCAGCTTGGCGCGGGGGCAGGGGGGCTACACCTTC.